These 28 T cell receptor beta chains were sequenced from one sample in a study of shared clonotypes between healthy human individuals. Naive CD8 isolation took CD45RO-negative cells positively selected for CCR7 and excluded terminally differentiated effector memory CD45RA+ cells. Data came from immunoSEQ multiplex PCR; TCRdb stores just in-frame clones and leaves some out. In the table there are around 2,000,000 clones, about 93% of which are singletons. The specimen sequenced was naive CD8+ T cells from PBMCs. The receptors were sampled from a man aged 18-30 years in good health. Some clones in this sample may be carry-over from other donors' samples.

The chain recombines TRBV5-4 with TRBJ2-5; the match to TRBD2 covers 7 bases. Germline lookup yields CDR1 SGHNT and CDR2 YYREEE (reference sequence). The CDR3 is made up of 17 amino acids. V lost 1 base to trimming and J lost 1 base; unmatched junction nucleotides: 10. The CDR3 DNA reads TGTGCCAGCAGCTTGCTGGATTTGGCTAGCGGCCAAGAGACCCAGTACTTC. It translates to CASSLLDLASGQETQYF.

The CDR3 here is CASSEATGWTGNTIYF. The CDR3 DNA sequence: TGTGCCAGCAGTGAGGCGACAGGCTGGACTGGAAACACCATATATTTT. The chain uses TRBV6-1 and TRBJ1-3; D possibly corresponds to TRBD1 (6 bases). V lost 3 bases and J 2 bases, leaving 14 bases between the germline ends. The germline V gene has CDR1 MNHNS and CDR2 SASEGT. The CDR3 covers 16 residues.

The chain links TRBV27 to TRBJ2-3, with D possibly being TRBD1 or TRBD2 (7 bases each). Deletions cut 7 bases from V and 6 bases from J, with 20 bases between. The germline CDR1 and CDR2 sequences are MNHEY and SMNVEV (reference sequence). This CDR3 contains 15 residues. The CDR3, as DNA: TGTGCCAGCACACCCAGGGGGGGGTGGGCGGATACGCAGTATTTT. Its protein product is CASTPRGGWADTQYF.

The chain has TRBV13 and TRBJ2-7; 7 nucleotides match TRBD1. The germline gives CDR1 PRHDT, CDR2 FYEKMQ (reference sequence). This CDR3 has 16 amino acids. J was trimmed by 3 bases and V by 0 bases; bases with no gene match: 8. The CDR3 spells CASSLGQGRGDYEQYF. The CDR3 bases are TGTGCCAGCAGCTTAGGACAGGGGAGAGGTGACTACGAGCAGTACTTC.

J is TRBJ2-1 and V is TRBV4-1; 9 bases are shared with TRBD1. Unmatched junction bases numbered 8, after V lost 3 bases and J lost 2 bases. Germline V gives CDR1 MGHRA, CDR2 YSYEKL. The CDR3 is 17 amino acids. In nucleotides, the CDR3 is TGCGCCAGCAGCCAGCGAACTACAGGGGGCGCCTACAATGAGCAGTTCTTC. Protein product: CASSQRTTGGAYNEQFF.

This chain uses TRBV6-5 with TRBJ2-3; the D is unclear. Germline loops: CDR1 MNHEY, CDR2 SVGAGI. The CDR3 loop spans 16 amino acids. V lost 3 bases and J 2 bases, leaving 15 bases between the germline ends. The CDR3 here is CASSYSPGSPTDTQYF. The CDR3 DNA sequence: TGTGCCAGCAGTTATAGCCCCGGCTCTCCCACAGATACGCAGTATTTT.

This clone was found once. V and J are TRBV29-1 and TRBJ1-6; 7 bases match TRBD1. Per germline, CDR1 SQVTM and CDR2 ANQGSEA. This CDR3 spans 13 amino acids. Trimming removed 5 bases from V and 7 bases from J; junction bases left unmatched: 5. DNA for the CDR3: TGCAGCGTTTGGACAGGAGGAAATTCACCCCTCCACTTT. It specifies CSVWTGGNSPLHF.

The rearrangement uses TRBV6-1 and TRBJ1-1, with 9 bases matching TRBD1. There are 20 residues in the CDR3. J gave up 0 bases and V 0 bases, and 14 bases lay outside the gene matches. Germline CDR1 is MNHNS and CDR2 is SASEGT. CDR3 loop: CASSEARDRARLLMNTEAFF. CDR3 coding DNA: TGTGCCAGCAGTGAAGCGCGGGACAGGGCTAGACTTTTAATGAACACTGAAGCTTTCTTT.

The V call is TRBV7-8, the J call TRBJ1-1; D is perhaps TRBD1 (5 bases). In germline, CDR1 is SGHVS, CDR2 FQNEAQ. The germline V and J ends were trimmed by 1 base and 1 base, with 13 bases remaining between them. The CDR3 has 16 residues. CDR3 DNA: TGTGCCAGCAGCTTAGGAAGGAGGGGACGGAACACTGAAGCTTTCTTT. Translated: CASSLGRRGRNTEAFF.

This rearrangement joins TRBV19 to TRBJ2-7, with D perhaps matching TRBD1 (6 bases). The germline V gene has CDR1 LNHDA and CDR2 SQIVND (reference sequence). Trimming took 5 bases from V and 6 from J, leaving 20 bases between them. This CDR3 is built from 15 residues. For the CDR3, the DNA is TGTGCCAGTAGTCGGGACAAATTCGGTCGGTCCGAGCAGTACTTC. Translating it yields CASSRDKFGRSEQYF.

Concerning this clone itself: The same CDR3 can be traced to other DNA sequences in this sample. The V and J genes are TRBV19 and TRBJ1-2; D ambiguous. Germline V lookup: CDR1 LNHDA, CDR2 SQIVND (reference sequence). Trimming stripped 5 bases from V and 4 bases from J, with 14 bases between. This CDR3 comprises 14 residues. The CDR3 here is CASSPGPGGYGYTF. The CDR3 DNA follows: TGTGCCAGTAGTCCAGGACCCGGAGGCTATGGCTACACCTTC. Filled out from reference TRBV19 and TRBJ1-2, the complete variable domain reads DGGITQSPKYLFRKEGQNVTLSCEQNLNHDAMYWYRQDPGQGLRLIYYSQIVNDFQKGDIAEGYSVSREKKESFPLTVTSAQKNPTAFYLCASSPGPGGYGYTFGSGTRLTVV.

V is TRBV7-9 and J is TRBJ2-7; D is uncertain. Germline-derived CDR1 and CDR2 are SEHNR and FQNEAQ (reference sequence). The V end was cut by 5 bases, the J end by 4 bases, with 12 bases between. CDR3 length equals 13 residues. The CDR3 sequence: CASSVRSVYEQYF. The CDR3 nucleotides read TGTGCCAGCAGCGTCCGATCGGTGTACGAGCAGTACTTC.

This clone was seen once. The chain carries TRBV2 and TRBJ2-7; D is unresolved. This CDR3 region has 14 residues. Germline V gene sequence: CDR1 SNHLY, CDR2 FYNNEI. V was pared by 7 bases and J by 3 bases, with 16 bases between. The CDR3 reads CASKTPETYYEQYF. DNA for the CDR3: TGTGCCAGCAAAACACCCGAGACATACTACGAGCAGTACTTC.

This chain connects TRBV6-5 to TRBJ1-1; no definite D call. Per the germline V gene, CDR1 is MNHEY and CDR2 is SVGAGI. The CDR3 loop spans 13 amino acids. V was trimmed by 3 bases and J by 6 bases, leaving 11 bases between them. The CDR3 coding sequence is TGTGCCAGCAGTTATGTCGGGATGGCTGAAGCTTTCTTT. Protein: CASSYVGMAEAFF.

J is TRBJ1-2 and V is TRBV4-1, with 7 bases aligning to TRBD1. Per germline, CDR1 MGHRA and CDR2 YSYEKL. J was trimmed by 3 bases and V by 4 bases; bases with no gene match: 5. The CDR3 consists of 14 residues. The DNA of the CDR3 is TGCGCCAGCAGCCCCGTGGGACAGCACTATGGCTACACCTTC. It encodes CASSPVGQHYGYTF.

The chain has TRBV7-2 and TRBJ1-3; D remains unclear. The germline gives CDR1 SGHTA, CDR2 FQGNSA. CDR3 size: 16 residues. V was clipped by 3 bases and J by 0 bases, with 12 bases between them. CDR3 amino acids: CASSFGPVYSGNTIYF. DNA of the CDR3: TGTGCCAGCAGCTTCGGACCGGTTTACTCTGGAAACACCATATATTTT. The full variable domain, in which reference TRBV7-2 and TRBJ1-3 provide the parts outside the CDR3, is GAGVSQSPSNKVTEKGKDVELRCDPISGHTALYWYRQSLGQGLEFLIYFQGNSAPDKSGLPSDRFSAERTGGSVSTLTIQRTQQEDSAVYLCASSFGPVYSGNTIYFGEGSWLTVV.

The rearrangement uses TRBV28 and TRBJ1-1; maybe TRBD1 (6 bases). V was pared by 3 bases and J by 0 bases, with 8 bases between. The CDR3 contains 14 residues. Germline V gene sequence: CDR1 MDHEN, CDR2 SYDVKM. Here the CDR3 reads CASSLRQVNTEAFF. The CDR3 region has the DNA TGTGCCAGCAGTTTGCGACAGGTGAACACTGAAGCTTTCTTT.

Here the CDR3 reads CASSQDSPRGQYF. In DNA, the CDR3 is TGTGCCAGCAGCCAAGATTCCCCCCGCGGGCAGTACTTC. The gene calls are TRBV14 and TRBJ2-7; no definite D call. In germline, CDR1 is SGHDN, CDR2 FVKESK. The CDR3 spans 13 residues. Trimming took 0 bases from V and 9 from J, leaving 12 bases between them.

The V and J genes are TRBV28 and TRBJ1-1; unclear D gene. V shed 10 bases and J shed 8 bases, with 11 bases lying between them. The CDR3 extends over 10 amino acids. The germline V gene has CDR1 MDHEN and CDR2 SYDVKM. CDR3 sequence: CATFVREAFF. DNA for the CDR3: TGTGCCACCTTTGTACGGGAAGCTTTCTTT.

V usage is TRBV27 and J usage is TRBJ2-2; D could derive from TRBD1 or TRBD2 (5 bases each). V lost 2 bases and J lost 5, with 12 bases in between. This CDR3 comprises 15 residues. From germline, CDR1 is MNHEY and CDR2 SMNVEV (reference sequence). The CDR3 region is CASSLGYRRTGELFF. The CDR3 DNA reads TGTGCCAGCAGTTTAGGGTACAGGAGGACCGGGGAGCTGTTTTTT.

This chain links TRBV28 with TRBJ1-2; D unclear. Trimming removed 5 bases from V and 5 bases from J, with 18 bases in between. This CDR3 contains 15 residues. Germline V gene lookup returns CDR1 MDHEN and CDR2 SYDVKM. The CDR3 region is CASSPPPGPLYGYTF. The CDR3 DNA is TGTGCCAGCAGTCCACCCCCCGGTCCTCTTTATGGCTACACCTTC.

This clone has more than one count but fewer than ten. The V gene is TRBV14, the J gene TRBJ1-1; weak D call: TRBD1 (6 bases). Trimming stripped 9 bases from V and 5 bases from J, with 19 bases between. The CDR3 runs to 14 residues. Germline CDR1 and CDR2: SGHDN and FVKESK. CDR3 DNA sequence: TGTGCCAGTAGACTGACAGGTGGTGGGACTGAAGCTTTCTTT. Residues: CASRLTGGGTEAFF.

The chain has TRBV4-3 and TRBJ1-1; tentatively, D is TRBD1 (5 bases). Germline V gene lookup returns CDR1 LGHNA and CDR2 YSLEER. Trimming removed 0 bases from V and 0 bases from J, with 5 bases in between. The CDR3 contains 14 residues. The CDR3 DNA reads TGCGCCAGCAGCCAAGAGGGACTGAACACTGAAGCTTTCTTT. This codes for CASSQEGLNTEAFF.

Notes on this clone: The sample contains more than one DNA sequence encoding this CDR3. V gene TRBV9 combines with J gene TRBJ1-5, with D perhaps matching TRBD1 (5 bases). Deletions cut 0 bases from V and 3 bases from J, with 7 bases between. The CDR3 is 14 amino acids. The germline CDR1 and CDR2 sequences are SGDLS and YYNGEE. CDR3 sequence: CASSVGGFNQPQHF. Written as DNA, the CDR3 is TGTGCCAGCAGCGTAGGGGGCTTCAATCAGCCCCAGCATTTT.

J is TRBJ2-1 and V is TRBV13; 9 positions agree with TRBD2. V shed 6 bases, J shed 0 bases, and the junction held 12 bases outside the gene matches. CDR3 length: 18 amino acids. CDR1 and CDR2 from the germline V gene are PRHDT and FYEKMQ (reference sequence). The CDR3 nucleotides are TGTGCCAGCAGTCCCCGGGCTGCGGGAGGGAGCTCCTACAATGAGCAGTTCTTC. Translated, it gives CASSPRAAGGSSYNEQFF.

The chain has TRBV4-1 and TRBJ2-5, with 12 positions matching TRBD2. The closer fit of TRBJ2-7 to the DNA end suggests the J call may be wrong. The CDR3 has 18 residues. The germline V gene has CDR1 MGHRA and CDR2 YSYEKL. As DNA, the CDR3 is TGCGCCAGCAGCCAAGTACCCCCTTGGACTAGCGGGGACTACGAGCAGTACTTC. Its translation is CASSQVPPWTSGDYEQYF.

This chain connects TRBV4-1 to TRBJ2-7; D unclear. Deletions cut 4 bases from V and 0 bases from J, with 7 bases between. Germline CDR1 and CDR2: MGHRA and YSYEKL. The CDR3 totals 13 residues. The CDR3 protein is CASSLGPSYEQYF. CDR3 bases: TGCGCCAGCAGCCTTGGACCCTCCTACGAGCAGTACTTC.

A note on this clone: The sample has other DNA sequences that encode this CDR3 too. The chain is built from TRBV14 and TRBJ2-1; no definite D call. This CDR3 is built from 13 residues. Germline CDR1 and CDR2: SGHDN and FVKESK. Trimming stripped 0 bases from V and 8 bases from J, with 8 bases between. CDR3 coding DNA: TGTGCCAGCAGCCAAGATAGAGTTGATGAGCAGTTCTTC. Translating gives CASSQDRVDEQFF.